The sequence of this TCR beta chain was determined in a study of cytomegalovirus exposure and HLA in healthy donors. V was shortened by 6 bases and J by 5 bases, with 11 bases between the two germline ends. The germline gives CDR1 SNHLY, CDR2 FYNNEI. The CDR3 runs to 13 residues. This clone was recorded a few times. In the PCR, 60 Vbeta and 13 Jbeta primers were used. Clones were sequenced by immunoSEQ multiplex PCR, and TCRdb holds only the in-frame ones, with some missing. The table lists about 150,000 clones, roughly three quarters of them singletons, with around 3% in the top ten. The chain uses TRBV2 and TRBJ1-5, with D unclear. This TCR came from a woman aged 45-59 years in good health and CMV-seropositive. Sequencing input: PBMCs. CDR3 nucleotides: TGTGCCAGCAGCCTCGACGGAGATCAGCCCCAGCATTTT. Translating it yields CASSLDGDQPQHF.